This passage covers 8 T cell receptor beta chains from one sample sequenced in a study of CD8+CD57+ T cells in acquired aplastic anemia. Genomic DNA acted as the template from which TCR beta VDJ combination and CDR3 sequence profiling were carried out. TCRdb used MiXCR to reprocess the reads, holding one entry per CDR3 protein. This sample has about 42,000 distinct CDR3 sequences, with around 63% found just once. Material: sorted CD4+, CD8+, or CD8+CD57+ T cells (not recorded which) from PBMCs. The receptors were gathered from a human donor in good health, serving as a control.

The V gene is TRBV20-1, the J gene TRBJ2-3, with 8 bases aligning to TRBD1. Germline CDR1 and CDR2: DFQATT and SNEGSKA (reference sequence). J lost 8 bases, V lost 3 bases, and 7 bases had no gene match. CDR3 length equals 13 residues. CDR3 DNA: TGCAGTGCTAGGCTTACAGGGGGTGGTACGCAGTATTTT. Translating it yields CSARLTGGGTQYF.

V and J are TRBV7-2 and TRBJ2-7; 11 nucleotides align to TRBD1. CDR3 length: 17 amino acids. V lost 0 bases, J lost 2 bases, and 6 bases stayed unmatched. CDR1 is SGHTA, CDR2 FQGNSA, per germline. For the CDR3, the DNA is TGTGCCAGCAGCTTAGCATTTCCGGGACAGGGGGCCTACGAGCAGTACTTC. Protein: CASSLAFPGQGAYEQYF. Filled out from reference TRBV7-2 and TRBJ2-7, the complete variable domain reads GAGVSQSPSNKVTEKGKDVELRCDPISGHTALYWYRQSLGQGLEFLIYFQGNSAPDKSGLPSDRFSAERTGGSVSTLTIQRTQQEDSAVYLCASSLAFPGQGAYEQYFGPGTRLTVT.

The gene calls are TRBV24-1 and TRBJ1-2, with D hard to call. V dropped 3 bases and J dropped 6 bases, with 4 bases sitting between them. The CDR3 has 11 residues. The V gene's germline CDR1 is KGHDR and CDR2 SFDVKD. The CDR3 DNA reads TGTGCCACCAGTGATCAAAATGGCTACACCTTC. It translates to CATSDQNGYTF.

The CDR3 nucleotides read TGTGCCACCAGTGATCCCGCCCGACCAACTCGGGCTTTCTTT. Translating gives CATSDPARPTRAFF. The rearrangement links TRBV24-1 to TRBJ1-1; D remains unclear. Deletions cut 3 bases from V and 11 bases from J, with 18 bases between. CDR1 is KGHDR, CDR2 SFDVKD, per germline. CDR3 length: 14 residues.

The sample holds a few counts of this clonotype. This chain links TRBV10-3 with TRBJ2-5; the D gene could be TRBD1 or TRBD2 (5 bases each). CDR1 is ENHRY, CDR2 SYGVKD, per germline. V lost 10 bases to trimming and J lost 5 bases, with 17 bases between them. This CDR3 has 13 amino acids. CDR3 DNA sequence: TGTGCCACGGGACCCTCCGCGAGGGAGACCCAGTACTTC. This sequence encodes CATGPSARETQYF.

As to this clonotype: An end of the junction does not agree with germline; a read error may underlie this. This rearrangement joins TRBV15 to TRBJ1-1; 7 nucleotides agree with TRBD1. Germline CDR1 LNHNV, CDR2 YYDKDF (reference sequence). CDR3 size: 13 residues. CDR3 DNA sequence: TGTGCCACCAGCAGAGGACAGGGAGGGGAAGCTCTCTTT. Protein sequence: CATSRGQGGEALF.

The rearrangement uses TRBV5-5 and TRBJ1-1; the match to TRBD1 covers 9 bases. The CDR3 extends over 15 amino acids. The V gene's germline CDR1 is SGHKS and CDR2 YYEKEE (reference sequence). V was clipped by 4 bases and J by 5 bases; unmatched bases: 9. The CDR3 sequence: CASSLGQGVGTEAFF. As DNA, the CDR3 is TGTGCCAGCAGCCTGGGACAGGGCGTTGGTACTGAAGCTTTCTTT. The full variable domain, with the rest looked up from reference TRBV5-5 and TRBJ1-1, is DAGVTQSPTHLIKTRGQQVTLRCSPISGHKSVSWYQQVLGQGPQFIFQYYEKEERGRGNFPDRFSARQFPNYSSELNVNALLLGDSALYLCASSLGQGVGTEAFFGQGTRLTVV.

As for this clonotype: As the CDR3 is not closed by the conserved phenylalanine or tryptophan, this likely results from a read error. J is TRBJ1-1 and V is TRBV7-6, with D unclear. Per the germline V gene, CDR1 is SGHVS and CDR2 is FNYEAQ. The length of the CDR3 is 14 residues. CDR3 loop: CTSSLGMGDTEAFS. CDR3 in DNA: TGTACCAGCAGCCTAGGGATGGGAGACACTGAAGCTTTCTCT.